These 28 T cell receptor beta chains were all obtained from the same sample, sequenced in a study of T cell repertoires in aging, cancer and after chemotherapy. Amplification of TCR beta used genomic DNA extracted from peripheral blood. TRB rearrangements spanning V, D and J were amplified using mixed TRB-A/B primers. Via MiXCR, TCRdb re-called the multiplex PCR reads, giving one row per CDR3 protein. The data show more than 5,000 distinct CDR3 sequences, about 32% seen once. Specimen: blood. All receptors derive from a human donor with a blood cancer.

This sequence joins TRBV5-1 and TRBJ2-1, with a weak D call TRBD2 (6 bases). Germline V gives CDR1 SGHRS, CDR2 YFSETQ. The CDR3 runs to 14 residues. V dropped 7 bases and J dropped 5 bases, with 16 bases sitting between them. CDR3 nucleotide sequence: TGCGCCAGCCGACCCAGCGGGCGGAACAATGAGCAGTTCTTC. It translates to CASRPSGRNNEQFF.

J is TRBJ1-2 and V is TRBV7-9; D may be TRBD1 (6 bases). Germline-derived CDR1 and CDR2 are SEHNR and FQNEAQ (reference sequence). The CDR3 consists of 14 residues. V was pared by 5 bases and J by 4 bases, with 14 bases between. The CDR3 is CASSPGSGAYGYTF. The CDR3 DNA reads TGTGCCAGCAGCCCGGGTTCGGGGGCCTATGGCTACACCTTC.

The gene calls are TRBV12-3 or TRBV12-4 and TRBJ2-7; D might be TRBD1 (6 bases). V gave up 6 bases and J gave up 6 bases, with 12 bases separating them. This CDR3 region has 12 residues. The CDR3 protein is CASSIDRREQYF. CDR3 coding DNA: TGTGCCAGCAGCATTGACAGGCGCGAGCAGTACTTC.

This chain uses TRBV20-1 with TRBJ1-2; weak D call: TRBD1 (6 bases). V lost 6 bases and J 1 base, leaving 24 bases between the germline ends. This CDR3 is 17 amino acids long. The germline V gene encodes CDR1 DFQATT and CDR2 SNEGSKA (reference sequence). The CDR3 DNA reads TGCAGTGCACAGGGCCGGGGTGACAGCATACTTAACTATGGCTACACCTTC. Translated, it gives CSAQGRGDSILNYGYTF.

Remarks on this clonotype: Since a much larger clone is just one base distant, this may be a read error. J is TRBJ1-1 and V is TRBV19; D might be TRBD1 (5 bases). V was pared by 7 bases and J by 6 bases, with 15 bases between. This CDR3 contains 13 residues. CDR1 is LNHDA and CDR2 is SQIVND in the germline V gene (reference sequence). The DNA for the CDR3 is TGTGCCAGTACGGTGTGGGGCAACGCTGAAGCTTTCTTT. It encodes CASTVWGNAEAFF.

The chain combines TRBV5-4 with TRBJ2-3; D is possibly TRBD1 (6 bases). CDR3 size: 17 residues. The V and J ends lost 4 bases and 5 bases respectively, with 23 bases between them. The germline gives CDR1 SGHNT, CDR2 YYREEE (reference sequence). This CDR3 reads CASSQDHSGAAIDTQYF. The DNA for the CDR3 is TGTGCCAGCAGCCAAGATCATTCAGGGGCAGCTATAGATACGCAGTATTTT.

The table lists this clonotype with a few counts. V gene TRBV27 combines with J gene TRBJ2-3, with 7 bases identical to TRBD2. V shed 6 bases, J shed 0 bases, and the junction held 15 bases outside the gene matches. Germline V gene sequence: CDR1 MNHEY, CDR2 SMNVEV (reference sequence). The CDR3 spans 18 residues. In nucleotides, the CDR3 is TGTGCCAGCAGCCAAATTCAAAACCTAGCGGCTAGCACAGATACGCAGTATTTT. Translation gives CASSQIQNLAASTDTQYF.

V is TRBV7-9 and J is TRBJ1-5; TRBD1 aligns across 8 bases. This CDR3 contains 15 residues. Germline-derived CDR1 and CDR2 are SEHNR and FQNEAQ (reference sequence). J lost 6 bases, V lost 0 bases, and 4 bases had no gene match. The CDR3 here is CASSLAGQGGQPQHF. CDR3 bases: TGTGCCAGCAGCTTAGCCGGACAGGGCGGTCAGCCCCAGCATTTT.

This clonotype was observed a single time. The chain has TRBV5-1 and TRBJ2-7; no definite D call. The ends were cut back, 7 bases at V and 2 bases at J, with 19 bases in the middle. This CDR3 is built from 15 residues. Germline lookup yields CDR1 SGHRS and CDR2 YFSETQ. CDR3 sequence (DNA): TGCGCCAGCCCCGTTCGGGCTCACTGCGCCTACGAGCAGTACTTC. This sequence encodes CASPVRAHCAYEQYF.

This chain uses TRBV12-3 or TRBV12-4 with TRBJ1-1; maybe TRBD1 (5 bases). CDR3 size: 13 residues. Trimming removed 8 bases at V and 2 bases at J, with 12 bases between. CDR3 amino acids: CASSQELNTEAFF. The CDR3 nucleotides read TGTGCCAGCTCACAGGAGTTAAACACTGAAGCTTTCTTT.

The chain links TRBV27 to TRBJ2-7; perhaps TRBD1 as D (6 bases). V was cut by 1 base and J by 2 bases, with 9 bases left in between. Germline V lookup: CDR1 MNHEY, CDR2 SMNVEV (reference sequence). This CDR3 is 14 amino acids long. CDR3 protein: CASSLWGHPYEQYF. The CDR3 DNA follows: TGTGCCAGCAGTTTATGGGGACACCCCTACGAGCAGTACTTC.

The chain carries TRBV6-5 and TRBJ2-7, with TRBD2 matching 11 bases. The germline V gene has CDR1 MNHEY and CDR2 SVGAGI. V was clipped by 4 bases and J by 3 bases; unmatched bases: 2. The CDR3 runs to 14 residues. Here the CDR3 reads CASSSLAGGYEQYF. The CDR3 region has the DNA TGTGCCAGCAGTTCTCTAGCGGGAGGCTACGAGCAGTACTTC.

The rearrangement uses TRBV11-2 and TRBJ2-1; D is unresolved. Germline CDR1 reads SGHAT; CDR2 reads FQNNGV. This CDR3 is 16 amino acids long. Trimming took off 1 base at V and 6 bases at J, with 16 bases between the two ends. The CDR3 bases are TGTGCCAGCAGCTTAGTTGCTTCGACATACTTCAATGAGCAGTTCTTC. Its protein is CASSLVASTYFNEQFF.

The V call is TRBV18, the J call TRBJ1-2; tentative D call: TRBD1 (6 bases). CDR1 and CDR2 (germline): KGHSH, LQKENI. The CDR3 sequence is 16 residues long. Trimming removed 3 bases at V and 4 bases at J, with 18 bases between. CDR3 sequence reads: CASSPLRTVPSYGYTF. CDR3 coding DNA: TGTGCCAGCTCACCCCTCCGGACAGTCCCTTCCTATGGCTACACCTTC. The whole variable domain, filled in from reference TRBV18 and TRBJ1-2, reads NAGVMQNPRHLVRRRGQEARLRCSPMKGHSHVYWYRQLPEEGLKFMVYLQKENIIDESGMPKERFSAEFPKEGPSILRIQQVVRGDSAAYFCASSPLRTVPSYGYTFGSGTRLTVV.

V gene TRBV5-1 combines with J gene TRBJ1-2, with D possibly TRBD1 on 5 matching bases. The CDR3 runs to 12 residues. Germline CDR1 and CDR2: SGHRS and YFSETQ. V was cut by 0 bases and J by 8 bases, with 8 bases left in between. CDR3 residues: CASSLEGDGYTF. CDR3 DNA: TGCGCCAGCAGCTTGGAAGGGGACGGCTACACCTTC.

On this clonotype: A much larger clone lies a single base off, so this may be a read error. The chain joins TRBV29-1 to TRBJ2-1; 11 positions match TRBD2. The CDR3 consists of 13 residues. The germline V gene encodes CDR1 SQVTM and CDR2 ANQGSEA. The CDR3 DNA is TGCAGTACCCTAGCGGGAGGCGGGAATAAGCAGTTCTTC. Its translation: CSTLAGGGNKQFF.

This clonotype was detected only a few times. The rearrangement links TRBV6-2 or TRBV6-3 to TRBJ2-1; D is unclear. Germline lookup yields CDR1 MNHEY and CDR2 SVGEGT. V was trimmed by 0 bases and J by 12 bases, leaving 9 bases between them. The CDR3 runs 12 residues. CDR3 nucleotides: TGTGCCAGCAGTTACTCAGGTCCTGTGCAGTTCTTC. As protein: CASSYSGPVQFF.

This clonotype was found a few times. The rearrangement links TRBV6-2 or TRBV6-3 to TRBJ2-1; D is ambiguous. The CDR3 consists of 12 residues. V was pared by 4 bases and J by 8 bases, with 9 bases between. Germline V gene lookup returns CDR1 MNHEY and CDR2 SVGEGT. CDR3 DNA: TGTGCCAGCAGTTCCCCTCCGTATGAGCAGTTCTTC. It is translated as CASSSPPYEQFF.

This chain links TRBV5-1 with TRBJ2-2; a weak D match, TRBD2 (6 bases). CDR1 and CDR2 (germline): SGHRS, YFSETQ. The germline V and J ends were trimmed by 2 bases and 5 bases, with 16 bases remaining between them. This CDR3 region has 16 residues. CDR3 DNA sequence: TGCGCCAGCAGCTTCTTTTTAAGGGCGGGAACCGGGGAGCTGTTTTTT. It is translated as CASSFFLRAGTGELFF.

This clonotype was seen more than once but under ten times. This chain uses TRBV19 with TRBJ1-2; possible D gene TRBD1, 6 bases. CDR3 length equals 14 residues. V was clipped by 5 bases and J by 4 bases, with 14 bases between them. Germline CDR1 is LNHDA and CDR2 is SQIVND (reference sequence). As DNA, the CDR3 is TGTGCCAGTAGTCGGACAGAAACTTTCTATGGCTACACCTTC. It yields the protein CASSRTETFYGYTF. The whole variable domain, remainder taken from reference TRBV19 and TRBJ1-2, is DGGITQSPKYLFRKEGQNVTLSCEQNLNHDAMYWYRQDPGQGLRLIYYSQIVNDFQKGDIAEGYSVSREKKESFPLTVTSAQKNPTAFYLCASSRTETFYGYTFGSGTRLTVV.

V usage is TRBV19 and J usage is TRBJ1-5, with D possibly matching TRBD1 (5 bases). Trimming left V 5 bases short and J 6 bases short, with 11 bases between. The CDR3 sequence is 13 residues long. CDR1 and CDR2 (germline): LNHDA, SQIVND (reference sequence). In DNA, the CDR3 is TGTGCCAGTAGTGTGGGCAGGGCTCAGCCCCAGCATTTT. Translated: CASSVGRAQPQHF.

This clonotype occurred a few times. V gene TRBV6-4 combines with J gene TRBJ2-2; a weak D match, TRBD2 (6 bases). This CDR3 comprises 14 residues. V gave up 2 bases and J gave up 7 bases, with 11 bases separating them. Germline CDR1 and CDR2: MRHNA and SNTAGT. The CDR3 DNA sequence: TGTGCCAGCAGTGACGGGGAGGAAAACGGGGAGCTGTTTTTT. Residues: CASSDGEENGELFF.

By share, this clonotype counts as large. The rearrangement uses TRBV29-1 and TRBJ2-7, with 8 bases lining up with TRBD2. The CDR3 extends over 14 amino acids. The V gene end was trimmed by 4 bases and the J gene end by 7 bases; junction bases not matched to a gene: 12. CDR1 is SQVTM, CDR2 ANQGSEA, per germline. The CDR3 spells CSVAGGGTGTEQYF. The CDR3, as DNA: TGCAGCGTTGCGGGGGGGGGCACAGGGACAGAGCAGTACTTC.

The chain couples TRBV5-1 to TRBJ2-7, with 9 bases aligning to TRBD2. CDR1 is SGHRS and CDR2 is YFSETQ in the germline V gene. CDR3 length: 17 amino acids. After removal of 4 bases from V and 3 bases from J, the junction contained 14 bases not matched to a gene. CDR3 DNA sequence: TGCGCCAGCAGCCAAGATCACAGGGCGGGAGGGATCTACGAGCAGTACTTC. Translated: CASSQDHRAGGIYEQYF.

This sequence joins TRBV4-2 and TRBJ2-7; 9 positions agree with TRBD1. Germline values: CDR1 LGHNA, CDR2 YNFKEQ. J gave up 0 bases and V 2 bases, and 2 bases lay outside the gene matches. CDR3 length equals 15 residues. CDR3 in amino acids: CASSQSGQGSYEQYF. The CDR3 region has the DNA TGTGCCAGCAGCCAATCGGGACAGGGCTCCTACGAGCAGTACTTC.

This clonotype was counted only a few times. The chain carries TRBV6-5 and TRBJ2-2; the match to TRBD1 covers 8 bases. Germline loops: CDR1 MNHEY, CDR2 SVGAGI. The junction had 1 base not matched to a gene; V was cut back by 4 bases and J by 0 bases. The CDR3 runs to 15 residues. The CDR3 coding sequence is TGTGCCAGCAGTTTCAGGGGGCCGAACACCGGGGAGCTGTTTTTT. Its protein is CASSFRGPNTGELFF.

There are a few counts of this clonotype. The CDR3 DNA sequence: TGTGCCAGCAGTTCCAGACTAGTTACCTACGAGCAGTACTTC. It is translated as CASSSRLVTYEQYF. The chain recombines TRBV12-3 or TRBV12-4 with TRBJ2-7, with a possible D match to TRBD2 (6 bases). V was pared by 4 bases and J by 2 bases, with 12 bases between. The length of the CDR3 is 14 residues.

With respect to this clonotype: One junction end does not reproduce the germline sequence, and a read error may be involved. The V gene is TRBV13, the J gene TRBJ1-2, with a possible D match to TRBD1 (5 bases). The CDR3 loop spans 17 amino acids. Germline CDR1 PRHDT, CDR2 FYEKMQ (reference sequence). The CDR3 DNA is TGCGCCAGCAGCCAAGGGATAAGGATGGGGCGCGGTGGTGGCTACACCTTC. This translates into CASSQGIRMGRGGGYTF.